This TCR beta chain was identified during a study of T cell responses to AZD1222 COVID-19 vaccine. Findings of the study overall: Spike-specific TCR breadth and depth grew following two AZD1222 doses.

To note about this clone: No antigen is known for it.

Looked up from germline, CDR1 is SGHAT and CDR2 is FQNNGV. This CDR3 has 16 amino acids. V lost 3 bases, J lost 5 bases, and 9 bases stayed unmatched. The data were produced by immunoSEQ multiplex PCR, yet TCRdb's version contains in-frame clones alone and is incomplete. Here the sample spans 85,000 to 100,000 clones, approximately 94% being singletons. V and J are TRBV11-2 and TRBJ1-4; 7 bases map to TRBD1. This clonotype originated in an adult in good health. The source was peripheral blood, collected on day 0 of AZD1222 vaccination. Written as DNA, the CDR3 is TGTGCCAGCAGCTTCGGTCAGGGGGTGAGCAATGAAAAACTGTTTTTT. It encodes CASSFGQGVSNEKLFF.